A selection of T cell receptor beta chains follows, all from one sample in a study of shared clonotypes between healthy human individuals. Sequencing used immunoSEQ multiplex PCR; TCRdb keeps in-frame clones, though not all of them. In the table there are 400,000 to 600,000 clones, approximately 94% of which are singletons. What was sequenced was naive CD4+ T cells sorted from blood. All receptors come from a woman in her twenties or thirties in good health. The CDR3 runs from the conserved cysteine through the conserved F or W. D genes are given only for firm matches.

d_gene,v_gene,j_gene,CDR3aa
.,TRBV5-4,TRBJ2-2,CASSLVGGGELFF
.,TRBV5-4,TRBJ2-7,CASSTRGKYEQYF
.,TRBV7-2,TRBJ1-5,CASSLASHQPQHF
.,TRBV13,TRBJ2-7,CASSEDPDEQYF
TRBD2,TRBV2,TRBJ2-7,CASSPGLAIHEQYF
.,TRBV11-2,TRBJ2-5,CASSRGSAEETQYF
.,TRBV11-2,TRBJ2-1,CASSLLEMQFF
.,TRBV28,TRBJ2-2,CASSFRGGNTGELFF
.,TRBV2,TRBJ2-7,CASTDVGFPYEQYF
TRBD1,TRBV6-1,TRBJ1-5,CASSEGQGVAQPQHF
.,TRBV7-9,TRBJ1-5,CASSNSNQPQHF
TRBD2,TRBV9,TRBJ2-7,CASSATSGRMNF
TRBD2,TRBV19,TRBJ2-7,CASRTSGTYEQYF
.,TRBV29-1,TRBJ2-2,CSVETPNTGELFF
TRBD1,TRBV28,TRBJ2-1,CASSLLGTGIPNEQFF
.,TRBV5-6,TRBJ2-5,CASSPLLEGGETQYF
TRBD1,TRBV11-3,TRBJ2-1,CASSWTGTGSSNEQFF
.,TRBV9,TRBJ2-1,CASSVDQRISYNEQFF
TRBD1,TRBV11-2,TRBJ2-7,CASSLLDRGGSSYEQYF
.,TRBV29-1,TRBJ2-7,CSVAAMDGSSYEQYF
TRBD1,TRBV4-1,TRBJ1-1,CASSQAEMTGGVNTEAFF
TRBD2,TRBV6-4,TRBJ2-3,CASSEVREGSDTQYF
TRBD2,TRBV10-2,TRBJ2-1,CASRGLAGDRSYNEQFF
TRBD2,TRBV28,TRBJ2-7,CASSLGGTPYEQYF
.,TRBV18,TRBJ2-7,CASSPQDSATYEQYF
.,TRBV7-2,TRBJ2-3,CASSLSGALINTQYF
TRBD2,TRBV11-2,TRBJ2-1,CASSFRLAGGYNEQFF
.,TRBV7-2,TRBJ2-1,CASSRPRSREQFF
.,TRBV5-6,TRBJ2-1,CASSLATSYNEQFF
TRBD2,TRBV7-7,TRBJ2-7,CASSLALAGVDEQYF
.,TRBV11-2,.,CASSLTTVGYEQYF
.,TRBV28,TRBJ2-7,CASSIQTFHEQYF
.,TRBV12-1,.,CASSFGGQGAVEQYF
.,TRBV30,TRBJ1-1,CAWTGGPEAFF
.,TRBV28,TRBJ2-7,CAGRHLPDEQYF
.,TRBV30,.,CAWSPQQGYEQYF
TRBD1,TRBV19,TRBJ1-5,CASSSTGTGNQPQHF
.,TRBV19,TRBJ1-2,CASSIGGLLDGYTF
.,TRBV9,TRBJ2-1,CASSAAGPGGHEQFF
TRBD1,TRBV7-9,TRBJ2-7,CASSRDRAESYEQYF
TRBD1,TRBV5-1,TRBJ1-1,CASSLLPTGTGPTEAFF
.,TRBV6-1,TRBJ2-1,CASTLRGRDEQFF
TRBD2,TRBV28,TRBJ2-5,CASSPPGGTETQYF
.,TRBV2,TRBJ2-6,CASSEAGYSGANVLTF
.,TRBV28,TRBJ1-1,CASTTPGGEAFF
TRBD2,TRBV7-9,TRBJ2-1,CASSLGLAGVFEQFF
.,TRBV5-1,TRBJ2-1,CASSANEPFSNEQFF